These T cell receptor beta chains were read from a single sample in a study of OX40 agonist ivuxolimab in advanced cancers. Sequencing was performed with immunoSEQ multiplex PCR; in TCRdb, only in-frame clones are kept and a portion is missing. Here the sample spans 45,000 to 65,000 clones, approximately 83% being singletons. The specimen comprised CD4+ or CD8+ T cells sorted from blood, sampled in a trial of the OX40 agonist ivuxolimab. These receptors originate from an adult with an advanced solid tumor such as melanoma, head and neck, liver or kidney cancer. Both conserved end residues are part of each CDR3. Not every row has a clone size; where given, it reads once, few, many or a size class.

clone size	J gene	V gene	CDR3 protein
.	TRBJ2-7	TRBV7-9	CASSPPRGPTYEQYF
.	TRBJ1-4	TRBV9	CASSAWTGNEKLFF
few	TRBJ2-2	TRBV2	CASTQRGYTGELFF
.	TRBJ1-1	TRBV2	CASSRTGAPNTEAFF
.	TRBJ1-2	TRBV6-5	CASSGQGGYGYTF
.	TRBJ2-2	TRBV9	CASSVGLGTGVTGELFF
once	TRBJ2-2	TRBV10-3	CAISRGQGGTGELFF
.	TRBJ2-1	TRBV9	CASSVGGAWTSSYNEQFF
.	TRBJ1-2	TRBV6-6	CASSEGGTGPYGYTF
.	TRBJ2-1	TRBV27	CASRRGTVTMNNEQFF
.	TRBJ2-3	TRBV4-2	CASSWDYWADTQYF
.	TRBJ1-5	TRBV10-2	CASSAGVRGGNQPQHF
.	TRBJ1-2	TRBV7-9	CASSLAQGFGYTF
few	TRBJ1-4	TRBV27	CASGGGWNEKLFF
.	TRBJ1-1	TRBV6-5	CASSLFRGTEAFF
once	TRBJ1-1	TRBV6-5	CASSYLRGVTEAFF
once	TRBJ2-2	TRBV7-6	CASSLGLEAGYTGELFF
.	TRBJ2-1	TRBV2	CATRQGFNNEQFF
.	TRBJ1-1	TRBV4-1	CASSQDRALNPEAFF
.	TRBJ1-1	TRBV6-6	CASTDVGSEAFF
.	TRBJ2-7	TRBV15	CATSREGGGLSQYF
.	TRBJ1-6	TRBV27	CASSPSTGGGSPLHF
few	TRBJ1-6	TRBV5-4	CASSSGQINSPLHF
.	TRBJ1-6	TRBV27	CASTTTGVGSPLHF
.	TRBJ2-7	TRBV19	CASSDQNYEQYF
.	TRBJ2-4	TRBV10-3	CAISVGRERGKNIQYF
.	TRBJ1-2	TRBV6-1	CASSFTGADDYGYTF
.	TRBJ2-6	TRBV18	CASSPTRSSGANVLTF
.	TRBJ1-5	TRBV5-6	CASSLLGQGSQPQHF
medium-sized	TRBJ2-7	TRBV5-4	CASSVTWDPSYEQYF
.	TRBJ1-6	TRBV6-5	CASSFRTENSPLHF
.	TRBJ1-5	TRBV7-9	CASSGWTANQPQHF